This TCR beta chain emerged from a study of T cell responses to AZD1222 COVID-19 vaccine (dated by TCRdb to the early 2020s). Looking at the study overall: Because spike-specific TCR depth and breadth did not differ between the two schedules, AZD1222 recipients who got a second dose at roughly 4 weeks were pooled with those who got a second dose at roughly 12 weeks. A total of over 230 trial participants underwent TCR sequencing, of whom roughly 210 received two doses of AZD1222 and 26 received two doses of the MenACWY control vaccine. Trial participants were enrolled into age subgroups of 18-55, 56-69 and 70-plus years, which contained about 160, 30 and 59 TCR-sequenced participants, respectively.

The cysteine opens and the phenylalanine closes a CDR3 of 14 amino acids. The retained sequence is limited to the CDR3, 42 bases, with the frame set at the first base. V is cut back by 6 bases and J by 7 bases, with 8 bases in the junction unmatched. CDR1 and CDR2 are read off the germline V gene as SGHTA and FQGNSA. The sample's time point, from its label and the paper: baseline before first vaccination. Samples from vaccinated people were obtained from the UK trials COV001 and COV002, which included a single-blind randomized controlled phase 2/3 trial of AZD1222 (ChAdOx1 nCoV-19) in healthy adults. For TCRbeta chain sequencing, PBMC samples from trial participants were taken at day 0 and at day 28 after the second dose. The CDR3 regions of human TCRbeta chains were analyzed by immunosequencing. As for the original processing: Repertoire TCRs were checked for matches against a reference library of SARS-CoV-2-specific TCRs that had been generated using the MIRA antigen-specificity platform. Breadth meant the fraction of unique TCRs that were SARS-CoV-2-associated, whereas depth meant the fraction of total T cells that were SARS-CoV-2-associated. Using the MIRA data, every spike-specific TCR was mapped to the spike region that the TCR reacted to and assigned to either a CD4 or a CD8 class. Log10-transformed breadth and depth values were compared by one-way ANOVA with Sidak's multiple comparisons tests. TCRdb's version of the immuneACCESS table is confined to in-frame rearrangements and falls short of the full clone set. An unresolved V gene accounts for under half of the shortfall where checked; the remainder is of unknown origin. That table is the source of V, J and clone size, and D and trimming were worked out from the DNA. A total of over 150,000 clones appear in this sample, roughly 90% of them only once. Approximately 17% of the sample comes from the top ten.

With respect to this clone: What antigen it recognizes has not been identified. Per-base quality was not reported, and no clone a single base away is much larger than it.

Here is what the overall study found, with its caveats: Most participants were white British and females outnumbered males, and the authors suggested that clonal diversity may have been underestimated. After two AZD1222 doses, spike-specific TCR breadth and depth were significantly higher than at day 0 and than in MenACWY recipients. No day 14 peak-response samples were available, so repertoires were characterized only after the peak T cell response. In the small 56-69-year group, the increase in depth fell short of significance, most likely because of low power. Conclusions about previously exposed vaccinees were limited because only 6 or 7 AZD1222 recipients were SARS-CoV-2 seropositive at baseline. Reportedly, almost half of the unique spike-specific TCRs recognized epitopes lying outside the regions that are mutated in the B.1.351 and B.1.1.7 variants. The vaccine-associated CD4 TCRs covered the entire spike protein, and the dominant responses fell in regions 160-218 and 743-854.

The input for sequencing was peripheral blood, taken on day 0 of AZD1222 vaccination. This TCR came from an adult in good health. The V and J genes are TRBV7-2 and TRBJ1-5; a stretch of 8 junction bases matches TRBD1. The CDR3 amino acid sequence is: CASSSVTGEQPQHF. Here is the DNA: TGTGCCAGCAGTTCAGTGACAGGGGAGCAGCCCCAGCATTTT.